One sample yielded the 21 T cell receptor beta chains listed below, sequenced in a study of T and B cells in COVID-19 patients. Blood genomic DNA input for TRB amplification was about 240-550 ng. Multiplex PCR with BIOMED2 TRB-A/B primer pools amplified TRB rearrangements. TCRdb reprocessed the multiplex PCR reads via MiXCR and lists one record per CDR3 protein. Of approximately 8,300 distinct CDR3 sequences in the sample, 30% to 45% were seen once. Material: blood. These TCRs come from a human donor with active COVID-19.

This clonotype came up a few times. This rearrangement joins TRBV19 to TRBJ1-1, with TRBD1 matching 7 bases. V lost 5 bases to trimming and J lost 1 base; unmatched junction nucleotides: 13. The CDR3 runs 17 residues. The germline CDR1 and CDR2 sequences are LNHDA and SQIVND (reference sequence). Here the CDR3 reads CASSWPLRDRKNTEAFF. CDR3 sequence (DNA): TGTGCCAGTAGTTGGCCCCTACGGGACAGAAAGAACACTGAAGCTTTCTTT.

The chain's CDR3 is CASGAFTPTEAFF. As DNA, the CDR3 is TGTGCCAGTGGAGCTTTTACGCCCACTGAAGCTTTCTTT. The genes are TRBV19 and TRBJ1-1; D gene ambiguous. The germline V and J ends were trimmed by 8 bases and 4 bases, with 14 bases remaining between them. The CDR3 has 13 amino acids. Germline CDR1 is LNHDA and CDR2 is SQIVND (reference sequence).

The rearrangement links TRBV13 to TRBJ2-2; 8 bases fit TRBD1. Trimming at V came to 3 bases and at J to 7 bases, leaving 7 bases not matched to a gene. CDR1 is PRHDT and CDR2 is FYEKMQ in the germline V gene (reference sequence). The CDR3 spans 15 residues. This CDR3 reads CASSFGQGARGELFF. CDR3 in DNA: TGTGCCAGCAGCTTCGGGCAGGGGGCGCGCGGGGAGCTGTTTTTT.

This clonotype is medium-sized in the sample. The chain joins TRBV29-1 to TRBJ2-7, with 7 bases fitting TRBD1. CDR3 length equals 12 residues. With 4 bases clipped from V and 5 bases from J, the junction kept 5 bases outside the gene matches. CDR1 and CDR2 from the germline V gene are SQVTM and ANQGSEA. CDR3 DNA sequence: TGCAGCGTTGGGAAAACAGGGGACGAGCAGTACTTC. It specifies CSVGKTGDEQYF.

The sample holds a few counts of this clonotype. This chain connects TRBV5-1 to TRBJ2-2; D is unresolved. The CDR3 covers 15 residues. The V end was cut by 0 bases, the J end by 6 bases, with 12 bases between. Germline V gene data show CDR1 as SGHRS and CDR2 as YFSETQ. CDR3: CASSLELPRSGELFF. The CDR3 bases are TGCGCCAGCAGCTTGGAACTCCCAAGGTCCGGGGAGCTGTTTTTT.

The J gene is TRBJ2-7, the V gene TRBV6-5, with 9 bases aligning to TRBD2. The V gene end was trimmed by 3 bases and the J gene end by 3 bases; junction bases not matched to a gene: 9. Germline CDR1 reads MNHEY; CDR2 reads SVGAGI. The CDR3 runs 16 residues. The DNA of the CDR3 is TGTGCCAGCAGTTATAGTTCGACTAGCGGACGCTACGAGCAGTACTTC. Its translation: CASSYSSTSGRYEQYF.

This clonotype counts as hyperexpanded. This rearrangement joins TRBV27 to TRBJ2-5; D gene ambiguous. This CDR3 comprises 13 residues. The V end was cut by 2 bases, the J end by 0 bases, with 4 bases between. Germline assignment: CDR1 MNHEY and CDR2 SMNVEV (reference sequence). DNA for the CDR3: TGTGCCAGCAGTTTACTGTACCAAGAGACCCAGTACTTC. The encoded protein is CASSLLYQETQYF.

The chain links TRBV29-1 to TRBJ1-4; D gene uncertain. The CDR3 contains 12 residues. Germline CDR1 SQVTM, CDR2 ANQGSEA. V gave up 7 bases and J gave up 8 bases, with 14 bases separating them. The CDR3 region has the DNA TGCAGCGCCGGCGCTCAAGGGGAAAAACTGTTTTTT. Its translation is CSAGAQGEKLFF.

The chain couples TRBV12-3 or TRBV12-4 to TRBJ1-3; D gene uncertain. V was trimmed by 7 bases and J by 4 bases, leaving 14 bases between them. The CDR3 is 14 amino acids. The CDR3 spells CASNPSGNGNTIYF. The CDR3 coding sequence is TGTGCCAGCAATCCCTCGGGGAACGGAAACACCATATATTTT.

The chain uses TRBV30 and TRBJ1-4, with 10 nucleotides matching TRBD1. The trim removed 4 bases at V and 5 bases at J, leaving 13 bases unmatched. Germline V lookup: CDR1 GTSNPN, CDR2 SVGIG (reference sequence). The CDR3 is 17 amino acids. In DNA, the CDR3 is TGTGCCTGGAACTCCCGGGACAGGGGTGACAAAAATGAAAAACTGTTTTTT. Translated: CAWNSRDRGDKNEKLFF.

This clonotype has more than one count but fewer than ten. The chain recombines TRBV19 with TRBJ1-2, with D perhaps matching TRBD1 (5 bases). Trimming removed 0 bases from V and 2 bases from J, with 19 bases in between. Looked up from germline, CDR1 is LNHDA and CDR2 is SQIVND (reference sequence). CDR3 length: 18 amino acids. CDR3 sequence reads: CASSIDPSGGSGNYGYTF. CDR3 bases: TGTGCCAGTAGTATAGATCCGTCTGGGGGGTCGGGGAACTATGGCTACACCTTC.

V usage is TRBV5-6 and J usage is TRBJ1-2, with TRBD1 as a possible D gene (6 bases). CDR3 length: 16 residues. The V end lost 4 bases, the J end lost 0 bases, and 16 bases lay between the germline ends. CDR1 is SGHDT and CDR2 is YYEEEE in the germline V gene. The CDR3 DNA sequence: TGTGCCAGCAGCGCAGAACGGGACATCTCTAACTATGGCTACACCTTC. This sequence encodes CASSAERDISNYGYTF.

The chain joins TRBV5-5 to TRBJ2-3, with D perhaps TRBD1 or TRBD2 (5 bases each). Trimming removed 3 bases from V and 5 bases from J, with 13 bases in between. Germline-derived CDR1 and CDR2 are SGHKS and YYEKEE (reference sequence). This CDR3 has 14 residues. CDR3 amino acids: CASSSGRLGDTQYF. CDR3 in DNA: TGTGCCAGCAGCTCGGGACGGCTCGGAGATACGCAGTATTTT.

In its sample, this clonotype was seen a few times. The chain uses TRBV5-5 and TRBJ2-1; D may be TRBD1 (5 bases). The CDR3 spans 14 residues. In germline, CDR1 is SGHKS, CDR2 YYEKEE (reference sequence). Trimming removed 4 bases at V and 9 bases at J, with 17 bases between. Here the CDR3 DNA reads TGTGCCAGCAGCCCCCTCTTCGACAGCCGTGAGCAGTTCTTC. Its translation: CASSPLFDSREQFF. Combining the CDR3 with reference TRBV5-5 and TRBJ2-1 gives the whole variable domain DAGVTQSPTHLIKTRGQQVTLRCSPISGHKSVSWYQQVLGQGPQFIFQYYEKEERGRGNFPDRFSARQFPNYSSELNVNALLLGDSALYLCASSPLFDSREQFFGPGTRLTVL.

The chain couples TRBV6-2 or TRBV6-3 to TRBJ1-1; the match to TRBD1 covers 7 bases. The germline V gene encodes CDR1 MNHEY and CDR2 SVGEGT. The CDR3 runs to 13 residues. J lost 9 bases, V lost 5 bases, and 9 bases had no gene match. This chain's CDR3 is CASSQNRDSKAFF. The CDR3 DNA sequence: TGTGCCAGCAGTCAGAACCGGGACAGCAAAGCTTTCTTT.

V gene TRBV12-3 or TRBV12-4 combines with J gene TRBJ2-7; D is unresolved. The germline V and J ends were trimmed by 7 bases and 7 bases, with 11 bases remaining between them. This CDR3 spans 11 amino acids. The CDR3, as DNA: TGTGCCAGCACCTCTGGGGAAGAGCAGTACTTC. Amino acids: CASTSGEEQYF.

The chain links TRBV19 to TRBJ1-1; D gene ambiguous. In germline, CDR1 is LNHDA, CDR2 SQIVND (reference sequence). This CDR3 has 16 amino acids. V lost 1 base to trimming and J lost 2 bases, with 14 bases between them. In nucleotides, the CDR3 is TGTGCCAGTAGTATAGGGGTACGAGGTGGAAACACTGAAGCTTTCTTT. It is translated as CASSIGVRGGNTEAFF.

The chain recombines TRBV5-1 with TRBJ2-5, with TRBD1 matching over 12 bases. The V gene end was trimmed by 2 bases and the J gene end by 5 bases; junction bases not matched to a gene: 4. Germline V CDR1 and CDR2: SGHRS, YFSETQ. CDR3 length: 15 amino acids. The DNA of the CDR3 is TGCGCCAGCAGCTTAGGGACAGGGGGCAGGGAGACCCAGTACTTC. This codes for CASSLGTGGRETQYF.

The chain's CDR3 is CASSPVGDSYEQYF. The CDR3 bases are TGTGCCAGCAGTCCGGTCGGTGACTCCTACGAGCAGTACTTC. The chain joins TRBV27 to TRBJ2-7, with D hard to call. Looked up from germline, CDR1 is MNHEY and CDR2 is SMNVEV (reference sequence). This CDR3 spans 14 amino acids. Trimming took off 5 bases at V and 0 bases at J, with 11 bases between the two ends.

This clonotype was detected only a few times. The J gene is TRBJ2-7, the V gene TRBV6-5; no firm D call. The CDR3 has 16 residues. V was cut by 0 bases and J by 2 bases, with 14 bases left in between. The germline gives CDR1 MNHEY, CDR2 SVGAGI. CDR3 in DNA: TGTGCCAGCAGTTACTCTGGGCAGTCGCCTCCCTACGAGCAGTACTTC. Protein product: CASSYSGQSPPYEQYF.

This clonotype was picked up a small number of times. The chain links TRBV7-6 to TRBJ2-7; D not certain. The V and J ends lost 0 bases and 3 bases respectively, with 6 bases between them. This CDR3 comprises 13 residues. The germline CDR1 and CDR2 sequences are SGHVS and FNYEAQ. CDR3 in DNA: TGTGCCAGCAGCTTAGCTGGACGCTACGAGCAGTACTTC. Amino acid sequence: CASSLAGRYEQYF. Combining the CDR3 with reference TRBV7-6 and TRBJ2-7 gives the whole variable domain GAGVSQSPRYKVTKRGQDVALRCDPISGHVSLYWYRQALGQGPEFLTYFNYEAQQDKSGLPNDRFSAERPEGSISTLTIQRTEQRDSAMYRCASSLAGRYEQYFGPGTRLTVT.